Below are 7 T cell receptor beta chains sequenced from a single sample in a study of cytomegalovirus exposure and HLA in healthy donors. PCR involved 60 Vbeta and 13 Jbeta primers. Assay: immunoSEQ multiplex PCR; the TCRdb copy retains only in-frame clones and omits some. The sample has some 180,000 clones; approximately 73% are singletons. Source material: PBMCs. The receptor source for this set is a woman younger than 35 in good health and CMV-seropositive.

The rearrangement uses TRBV7-2 and TRBJ1-1; D may be TRBD1 (5 bases). V was trimmed by 5 bases and J by 0 bases, leaving 7 bases between them. Germline V gene sequence: CDR1 SGHTA, CDR2 FQGNSA. The CDR3 has 13 residues. The chain's CDR3 is CASSPTVNTEAFF. DNA for the CDR3: TGTGCCAGCAGCCCGACAGTGAACACTGAAGCTTTCTTT.

This chain links TRBV30 with TRBJ2-7; the D is unclear. V was pared by 0 bases and J by 0 bases, with 6 bases between. This CDR3 contains 13 residues. Germline V CDR1 and CDR2: GTSNPN, SVGIG (reference sequence). Here the CDR3 DNA reads TGTGCCTGGAGTGTTTGGAGCTCCTACGAGCAGTACTTC. It is translated as CAWSVWSSYEQYF.

Turning to this clone: At one end, the junction sequence differs from germline, possibly due to a read error. J is TRBJ2-5 and V is TRBV7-9; weak D call: TRBD2 (5 bases). Per germline, CDR1 SEHNR and CDR2 FQNEAQ (reference sequence). The CDR3 extends over 16 amino acids. The CDR3 sequence: CSSSLAIGVDKATQYF. As DNA, the CDR3 is TGTTCCAGCAGCTTAGCGATCGGGGTGGATAAGGCGACCCAGTACTTC.

The CDR3 DNA reads as TGTGCCAGCAGGACGGGGACTAGCGGGGGGGCCAGGGAGACCCAGTACTTC. Protein product: CASRTGTSGGARETQYF. V usage is TRBV5-4 and J usage is TRBJ2-5, with TRBD2 identical over 16 bases. Germline CDR1 and CDR2: SGHNT and YYREEE (reference sequence). The trim removed 5 bases at V and 5 bases at J, leaving 9 bases unmatched. There are 17 residues in the CDR3. The variable domain in full, with the rest retrieved from reference TRBV5-4 and TRBJ2-5, is ETGVTQSPTHLIKTRGQQVTLRCSSQSGHNTVSWYQQALGQGPQFIFQYYREEENGRGNFPPRFSGLQFPNYSSELNVNALELDDSALYLCASRTGTSGGARETQYFGPGTRLLVL.

This clone was found a few times. The chain employs TRBV15 and TRBJ1-6; 7 bases agree with TRBD1. The CDR3 runs to 17 residues. With 5 bases clipped from V and 2 bases from J, the junction kept 9 bases outside the gene matches. The V gene's germline CDR1 is LNHNV and CDR2 YYDKDF (reference sequence). CDR3 DNA: TGTGCCACCAGCCCCGACAGGGCCGGGGCCTATAATTCACCCCTCCACTTT. It is translated as CATSPDRAGAYNSPLHF. The variable domain in full, completed from reference TRBV15 and TRBJ1-6, reads DAMVIQNPRYQVTQFGKPVTLSCSQTLNHNVMYWYQQKSSQAPKLLFHYYDKDFNNEADTPDNFQSRRPNTSFCFLDIRSPGLGDTAMYLCATSPDRAGAYNSPLHFGNGTRLTVT.

This clone was counted a few times. The rearrangement uses TRBV5-1 and TRBJ1-1; D unclear. Germline V gene lookup returns CDR1 SGHRS and CDR2 YFSETQ. Trimming left V 1 base short and J 5 bases short, with 12 bases between. This CDR3 has 14 residues. DNA of the CDR3: TGCGCCAGCAGCTTGCGGGGAGGAAAAACTGAAGCTTTCTTT. Protein: CASSLRGGKTEAFF.

The chain has TRBV5-4 and TRBJ2-3; 7 bases map to TRBD1. The V and J ends lost 4 bases and 6 bases, in that order; junction bases with no gene match: 8. This CDR3 has 14 amino acids. The V gene's germline CDR1 is SGHNT and CDR2 YYREEE (reference sequence). The CDR3 DNA sequence: TGTGCCAGCAGCCAACTGACAGGGCAGGATACGCAGTATTTT. Its protein is CASSQLTGQDTQYF.